Given below is one T cell receptor beta chain in context. The target antigen is unknown. Germline values: CDR1 KGHSH, CDR2 LQKENI. The CDR3 extends over 17 amino acids. The V segment lost 3 bases and the J segment 1 base; nucleotides outside the gene matches: 9. Time point given: persistent/refractory GD, antithyroid drugs over 5 years with positive TRAb. With RNA extracted from PBMCs as input, the TCR library was made. According to the study, TCR beta libraries were built with iRepertoire HTBI primers and CDR3-region Arm-PCR. Each CDR3 protein is one row after TCRdb ran MiXCR on the multiplex PCR reads. The data hold approximately 290,000 distinct CDR3 sequences, with 20% to 25% observed a single time. The sample belongs to a study of regulatory T cells in long-lasting Graves disease. Broader study findings: A greater number of public clonotypes (around 2,700) was shared by persistent patients than by new patients (roughly 930).

The sequence came from a female donor with Graves disease. This rearrangement joins TRBV18 to TRBJ2-1, with TRBD2 matching 7 bases. Sequencing was performed on peripheral blood mononuclear cells (PBMCs), taken when the disease was refractory, from a patient treated with antithyroid drugs. The CDR3 region has the DNA TGTGCCAGCTCACCCTCGAGCGGGAAAAAGTCCTACAATGAGCAGTTCTTC. Amino acids: CASSPSSGKKSYNEQFF.